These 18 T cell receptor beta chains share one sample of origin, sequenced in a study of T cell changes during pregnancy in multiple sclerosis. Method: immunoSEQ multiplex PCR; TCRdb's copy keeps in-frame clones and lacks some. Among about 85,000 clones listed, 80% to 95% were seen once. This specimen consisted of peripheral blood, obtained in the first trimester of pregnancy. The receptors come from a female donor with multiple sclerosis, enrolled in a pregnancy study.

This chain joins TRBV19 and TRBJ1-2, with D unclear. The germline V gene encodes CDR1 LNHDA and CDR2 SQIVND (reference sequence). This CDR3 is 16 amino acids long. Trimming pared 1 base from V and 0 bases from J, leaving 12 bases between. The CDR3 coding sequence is TGTGCCAGTAGTATAGGTGGCGGCGCCCCTAACTATGGCTACACCTTC. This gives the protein CASSIGGGAPNYGYTF.

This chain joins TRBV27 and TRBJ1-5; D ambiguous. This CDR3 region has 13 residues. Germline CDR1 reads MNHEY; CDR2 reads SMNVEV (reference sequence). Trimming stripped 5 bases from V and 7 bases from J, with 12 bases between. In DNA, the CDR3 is TGTGCCAGCAGTCGAGGGTCGAAGCAGCCCCAGCATTTT. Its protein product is CASSRGSKQPQHF.

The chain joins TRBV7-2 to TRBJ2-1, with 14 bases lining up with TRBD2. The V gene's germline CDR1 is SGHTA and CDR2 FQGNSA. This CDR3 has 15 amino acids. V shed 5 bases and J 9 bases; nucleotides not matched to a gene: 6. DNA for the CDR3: TGTGCCAGCAGCACTGGACTAGCGGGAGGTGGTGAGCAGTTCTTC. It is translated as CASSTGLAGGGEQFF.

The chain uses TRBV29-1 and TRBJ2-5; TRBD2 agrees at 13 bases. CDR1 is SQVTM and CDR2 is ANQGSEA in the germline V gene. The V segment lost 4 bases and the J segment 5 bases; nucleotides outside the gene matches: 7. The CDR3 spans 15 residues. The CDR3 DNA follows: TGCAGCGTTGTCGGACTAGCGGGAGTCGGGGAGACCCAGTACTTC. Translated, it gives CSVVGLAGVGETQYF.

CDR3 bases: TGCAGCGTACTGACTAGCGGGTTAGATGAGCAGTTCTTC. It specifies CSVLTSGLDEQFF. V is TRBV29-1 and J is TRBJ2-1; 10 bases agree with TRBD2. The V segment lost 6 bases and the J segment 8 bases; nucleotides outside the gene matches: 7. The CDR3 is 13 amino acids. Germline CDR1 is SQVTM and CDR2 is ANQGSEA.

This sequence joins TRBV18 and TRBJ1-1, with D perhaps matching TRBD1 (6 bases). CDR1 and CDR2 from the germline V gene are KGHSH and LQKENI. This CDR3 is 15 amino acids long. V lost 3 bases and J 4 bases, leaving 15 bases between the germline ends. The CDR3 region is CASSPIQGLVTEAFF. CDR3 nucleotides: TGTGCCAGCTCACCCATTCAGGGGCTAGTCACTGAAGCTTTCTTT. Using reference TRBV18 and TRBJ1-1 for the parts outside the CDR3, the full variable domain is NAGVMQNPRHLVRRRGQEARLRCSPMKGHSHVYWYRQLPEEGLKFMVYLQKENIIDESGMPKERFSAEFPKEGPSILRIQQVVRGDSAAYFCASSPIQGLVTEAFFGQGTRLTVV.

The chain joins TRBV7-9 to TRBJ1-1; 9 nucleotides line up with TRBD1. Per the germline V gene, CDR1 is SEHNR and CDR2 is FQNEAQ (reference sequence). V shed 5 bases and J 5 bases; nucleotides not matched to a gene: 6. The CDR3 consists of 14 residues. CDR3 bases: TGTGCCAGCAGCCCCGACAGGGGGAGGACTGAAGCTTTCTTT. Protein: CASSPDRGRTEAFF.

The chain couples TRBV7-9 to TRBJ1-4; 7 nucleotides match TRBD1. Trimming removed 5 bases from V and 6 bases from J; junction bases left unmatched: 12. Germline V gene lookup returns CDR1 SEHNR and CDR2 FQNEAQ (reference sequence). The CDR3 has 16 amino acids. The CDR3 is CASSQRGPPGDEKLFF. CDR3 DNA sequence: TGTGCCAGCAGCCAAAGGGGGCCCCCGGGTGATGAAAAACTGTTTTTT. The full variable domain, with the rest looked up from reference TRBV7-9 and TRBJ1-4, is DTGVSQNPRHKITKRGQNVTFRCDPISEHNRLYWYRQTLGQGPEFLTYFQNEAQLEKSRLLSDRFSAERPKGSFSTLEIQRTEQGDSAMYLCASSQRGPPGDEKLFFGSGTQLSVL.

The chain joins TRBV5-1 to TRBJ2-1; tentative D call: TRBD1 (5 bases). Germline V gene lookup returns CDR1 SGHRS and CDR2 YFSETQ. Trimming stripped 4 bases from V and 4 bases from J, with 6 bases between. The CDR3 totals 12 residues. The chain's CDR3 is CASSPGYNEQFF. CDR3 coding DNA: TGCGCCAGCAGCCCAGGGTACAATGAGCAGTTCTTC.

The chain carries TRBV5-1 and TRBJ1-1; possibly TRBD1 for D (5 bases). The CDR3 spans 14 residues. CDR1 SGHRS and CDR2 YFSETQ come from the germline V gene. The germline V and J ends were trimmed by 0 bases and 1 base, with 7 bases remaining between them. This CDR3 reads CASSLDQGNTEAFF. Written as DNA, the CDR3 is TGCGCCAGCAGCTTGGATCAGGGGAACACTGAAGCTTTCTTT.

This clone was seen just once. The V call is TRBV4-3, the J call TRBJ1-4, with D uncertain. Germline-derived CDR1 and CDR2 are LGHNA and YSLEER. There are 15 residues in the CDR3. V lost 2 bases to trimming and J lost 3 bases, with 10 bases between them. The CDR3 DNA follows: TGCGCCAGCAGCCAAATCATGGGCCCTAATGAAAAACTGTTTTTT. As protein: CASSQIMGPNEKLFF.

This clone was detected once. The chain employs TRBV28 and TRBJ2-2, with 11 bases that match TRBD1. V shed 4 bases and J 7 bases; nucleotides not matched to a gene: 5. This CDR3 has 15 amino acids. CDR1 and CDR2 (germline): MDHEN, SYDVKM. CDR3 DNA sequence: TGTGCCAGCAGTTCGGGACAGGGGGAGGTCGGGGAGCTGTTTTTT. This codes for CASSSGQGEVGELFF.

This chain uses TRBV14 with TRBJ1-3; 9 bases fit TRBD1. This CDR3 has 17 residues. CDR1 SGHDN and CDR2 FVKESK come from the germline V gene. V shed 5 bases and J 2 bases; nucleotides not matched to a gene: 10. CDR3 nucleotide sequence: TGTGCCAGCAGCACTCTCCTGGGGACAGGGCCTGGAAACACCATATATTTT. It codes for CASSTLLGTGPGNTIYF.

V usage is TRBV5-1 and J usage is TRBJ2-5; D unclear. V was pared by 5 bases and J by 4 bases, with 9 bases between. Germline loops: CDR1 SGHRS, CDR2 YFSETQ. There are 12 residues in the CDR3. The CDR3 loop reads CASSRGRETQYF. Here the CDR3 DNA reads TGCGCCAGCAGTCGAGGAAGAGAGACCCAGTACTTC. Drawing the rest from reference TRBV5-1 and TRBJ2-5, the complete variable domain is KAGVTQTPRYLIKTRGQQVTLSCSPISGHRSVSWYQQTPGQGLQFLFEYFSETQRNKGNFPGRFSGRQFSNSRSEMNVSTLELGDSALYLCASSRGRETQYFGPGTRLLVL.

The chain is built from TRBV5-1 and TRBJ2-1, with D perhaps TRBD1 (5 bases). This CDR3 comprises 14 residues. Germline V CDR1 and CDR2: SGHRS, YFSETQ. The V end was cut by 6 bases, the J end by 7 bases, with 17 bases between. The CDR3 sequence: CASTLGVAANEQFF. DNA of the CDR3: TGCGCCAGCACCCTAGGGGTCGCGGCGAATGAGCAGTTCTTC.

The CDR3 sequence: CASSVAPEPLTDTQYF. Written as DNA, the CDR3 is TGTGCCAGCAGCGTAGCTCCGGAGCCGCTAACAGATACGCAGTATTTT. The genes are TRBV9 and TRBJ2-3; no firm D call. Germline V gives CDR1 SGDLS, CDR2 YYNGEE. Between the trimmed V and J ends, which lost 0 bases and 3 bases, there was a span of 14 bases. The CDR3 runs 16 residues.

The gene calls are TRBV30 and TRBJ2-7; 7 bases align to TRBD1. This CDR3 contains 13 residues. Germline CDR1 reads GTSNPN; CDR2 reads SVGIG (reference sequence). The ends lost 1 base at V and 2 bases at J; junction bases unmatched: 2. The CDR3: CAWSGDSPYEQYF. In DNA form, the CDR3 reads TGTGCCTGGAGTGGGGACAGTCCCTACGAGCAGTACTTC.

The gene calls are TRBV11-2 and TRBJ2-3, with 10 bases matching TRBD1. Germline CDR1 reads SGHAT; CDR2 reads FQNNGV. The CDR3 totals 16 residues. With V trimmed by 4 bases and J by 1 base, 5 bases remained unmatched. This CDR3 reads CASSSAGTGGTDTQYF. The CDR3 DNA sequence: TGTGCCAGCAGCTCGGCCGGGACAGGGGGCACAGATACGCAGTATTTT.